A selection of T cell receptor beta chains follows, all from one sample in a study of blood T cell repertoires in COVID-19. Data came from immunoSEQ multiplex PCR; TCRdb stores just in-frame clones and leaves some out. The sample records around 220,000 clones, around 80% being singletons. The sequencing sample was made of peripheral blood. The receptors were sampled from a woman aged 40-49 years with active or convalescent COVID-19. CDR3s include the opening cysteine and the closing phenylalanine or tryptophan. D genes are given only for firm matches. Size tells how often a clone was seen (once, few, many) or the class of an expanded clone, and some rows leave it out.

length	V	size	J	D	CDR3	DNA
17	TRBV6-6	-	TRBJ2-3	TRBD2	CASSPGTSGGAPDTQYF	TGTGCCAGCAGTCCCGGGACTAGCGGGGGGGCCCCAGATACGCAGTATTTT
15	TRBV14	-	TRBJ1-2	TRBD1	CASSPWDRTSYGYTF	TGTGCCAGCAGCCCTTGGGACAGGACGTCCTATGGCTACACCTTC
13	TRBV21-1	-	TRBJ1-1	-	CASSKKGGTEAFF	TGTGCCAGCAGCAAAAAAGGGGGCACTGAAGCTTTCTTT
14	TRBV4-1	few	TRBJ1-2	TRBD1	CASRHGTGASGYTF	TGCGCCAGCAGACACGGGACAGGGGCATCTGGCTACACCTTC
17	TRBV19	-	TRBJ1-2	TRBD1	CASSGGTALTLSYGYTF	TGTGCCAGTAGTGGAGGGACAGCGCTTACATTATCGTATGGCTACACCTTC
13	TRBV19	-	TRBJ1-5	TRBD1	CASEQGAGQPQHF	TGTGCCAGCGAACAGGGGGCAGGACAGCCCCAGCATTTT
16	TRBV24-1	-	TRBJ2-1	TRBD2	CATSDKRGGSYNEQFF	TGTGCCACCAGTGATAAGCGGGGGGGATCCTACAATGAGCAGTTCTTC
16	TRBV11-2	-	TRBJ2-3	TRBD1	CASSSVWAGGIDTQYF	TGTGCCAGCAGCTCCGTTTGGGCAGGGGGCATAGATACGCAGTATTTT
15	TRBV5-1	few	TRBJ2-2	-	CASHTLAQDTGELFF	TGCGCCAGTCATACTCTAGCCCAGGACACCGGGGAGCTGTTTTTT
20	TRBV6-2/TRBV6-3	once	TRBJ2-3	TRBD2	CASSYEMTSGGPGGTDTQYF	TGTGCCAGCAGTTACGAAATGACTAGCGGGGGGCCCGGGGGCACAGATACGCAGTATTTT
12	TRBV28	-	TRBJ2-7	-	CASSFISYEQYF	TGTGCCAGCAGTTTCATCAGCTACGAGCAGTACTTC
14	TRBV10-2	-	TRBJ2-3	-	CATGRGGDTDTQYF	TGCGCCACCGGGAGAGGGGGGGACACAGATACGCAGTATTTT